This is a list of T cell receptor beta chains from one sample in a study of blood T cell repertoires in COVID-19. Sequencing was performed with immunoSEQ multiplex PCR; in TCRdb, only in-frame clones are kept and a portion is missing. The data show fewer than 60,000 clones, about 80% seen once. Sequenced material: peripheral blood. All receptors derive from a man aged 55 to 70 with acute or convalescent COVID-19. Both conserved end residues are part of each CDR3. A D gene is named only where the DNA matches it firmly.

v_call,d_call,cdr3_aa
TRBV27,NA,CASSSLSGNTIYF
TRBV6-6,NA,CASSYLRGYEQYF
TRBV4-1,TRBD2,CASSRGLAGGTDTQYF
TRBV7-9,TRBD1,CASSLGTGGYQPQHF
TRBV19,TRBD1,CASSKDRGTRGALHF
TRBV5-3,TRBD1,CARSLRRTRGRRIRSNQPQHF
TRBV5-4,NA,CASSSDQGFYNSPLHF
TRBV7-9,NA,CASSILDTQYF
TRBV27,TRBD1,CASNWGAGTGDWYGYTF
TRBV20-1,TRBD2,CSATSAYEQYF
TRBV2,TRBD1,CASSEASRTGVYGYTF
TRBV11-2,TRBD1,CASSLGGTGNNEKLFF
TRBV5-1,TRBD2,CASSLGLAGVVQETQYF
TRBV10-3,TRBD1,CAISPPDREIGYTF